This T cell receptor beta chain was captured in a study of blood T cells in healthy people across ages. Findings and caveats of the study: Per million T cells, the diversity of TCR beta decreased roughly linearly as age advanced. It was held that the diversity estimates obtained from one million T cells were underestimates. PBMC samples, being unsorted, prevented any conclusive comparison of naive and antigen-experienced cells.

With 7 bases clipped from V and 7 bases from J, the junction kept 7 bases outside the gene matches. The CDR3 is 15 residues long. A second PCR of 7 to 11 cycles used a sample-barcoded 5' primer and a J-beta primer mix. Each cDNA molecule received a tag from a template-switch adaptor that had 12 random nucleotides. TCRdb passed the 5' RACE reads through MiXCR, listing each CDR3 protein once. Here the sample spans some 700,000 distinct CDR3 sequences, roughly 43% being singletons. Notes on this clonotype: The antigen is undetermined.

The V call is TRBV12-3 or TRBV12-4, the J call TRBJ2-1; 13 nucleotides match TRBD2. The receptor was derived from a woman in her sixties or seventies in good health. The specimen was blood. CDR3 sequence reads: CASNSGTSGVNEQFF. The CDR3 DNA sequence: TGTGCCAGCAATTCCGGGACTAGCGGGGTTAATGAGCAGTTCTTC.